The clone carrying this TCR beta chain was counted once. Its antigen is still unknown. This sample stems from a study of cytomegalovirus exposure and HLA in healthy donors. Study observations and caveats: A list of approximately 160 TCR beta chains associated with cytomegalovirus was given. Reported performance of the classifier showed diagnosis of cytomegalovirus status with high specificity and sensitivity. Accurate prediction of HLA-A and HLA-B alleles (for most subjects) was reportedly achieved from TCR beta sequences. According to an earlier analysis, most TCR beta V segments yielded productive rearrangements about 87% or about 30% of the time.

The PCR used 60 Vbeta and 13 Jbeta primers. Sequencing was performed with immunoSEQ multiplex PCR; in TCRdb, only in-frame clones are kept and a portion is missing. The sample holds 110,000 or so clones, approximately 80% seen once. The CDR3 totals 14 residues. The germline CDR1 and CDR2 sequences are MGHRA and YSYEKL. Trimming left V 1 base short and J 6 bases short, with 13 bases between. Sequencing input: PBMCs. The origin of this receptor is a woman between 18 and 29 years old in good health and CMV-seronegative. This chain connects TRBV4-1 to TRBJ2-7; D may be TRBD2 (5 bases). CDR3: CASSQVDSEGEQYF. CDR3 coding DNA: TGCGCCAGCAGCCAAGTCGACTCCGAGGGCGAGCAGTACTTC.